These T cell receptor beta chains were read from a single sample in a study of T cell repertoires in cytomegalovirus infection. Each CDR3 protein gets one entry after TCRdb re-called the reads with MiXCR. The sample carries 200,000 or so distinct CDR3 sequences, roughly 20% recorded once. The sample was PBMCs. The origin of the receptors is a human donor in good health (CMV status not recorded). Some clones in this sample may be carry-over from other donors' samples. The conserved cysteine and the conserved F or W are not part of the CDR3 here. Fields, in order: CDR3 protein, clone size, V gene, CDR3 length, D gene. D genes are given only for firm matches. Part of the rows lack a size; the others show once, few, many or a class for expanded clones.

CDR3: ASSLERSTDTQY; size: NA; V: TRBV5-1; length: 12; D: NA
CDR3: ASSPLAGEGNEQF; size: NA; V: TRBV12-3/TRBV12-4; length: 13; D: TRBD2
CDR3: ASSLGPEQNSPLH; size: few; V: TRBV5-1; length: 13; D: NA
CDR3: ASSLRAGGLAKNIQY; size: many; V: TRBV11-2; length: 15; D: NA
CDR3: ASRTRPGRGLNTEAF; size: few; V: TRBV19; length: 15; D: NA
CDR3: ASSLVGGGTGELF; size: few; V: TRBV7-3; length: 13; D: NA
CDR3: ASSPGLAGHNEQF; size: many; V: TRBV6-2/TRBV6-3; length: 13; D: TRBD2
CDR3: ASSFSGRMNTEAF; size: many; V: TRBV7-9; length: 13; D: NA
CDR3: ASGDRGDYGYT; size: NA; V: TRBV7-2; length: 11; D: TRBD1
CDR3: ASSYGPGRYEQY; size: few; V: TRBV7-8; length: 12; D: NA
CDR3: ASRYKSNQPQH; size: few; V: TRBV6-1; length: 11; D: NA
CDR3: ASSPLAGGVETQY; size: many; V: TRBV7-6; length: 13; D: TRBD2
CDR3: ASNPPGLAGEQY; size: many; V: TRBV7-9; length: 12; D: TRBD2
CDR3: ASGISGRGADTQY; size: NA; V: TRBV7-2; length: 13; D: TRBD2
CDR3: ASSDLQGSYYEQY; size: many; V: TRBV28; length: 13; D: NA
CDR3: ASSLEGSEHVTEY; size: NA; V: TRBV5-1; length: 13; D: NA
CDR3: ASSYEDTEAF; size: NA; V: TRBV12-3/TRBV12-4; length: 10; D: NA
CDR3: ASSPTTGTPDGYT; size: NA; V: TRBV18; length: 13; D: NA
CDR3: ASSVGGWTDQETQY; size: NA; V: TRBV7-4; length: 14; D: TRBD1
CDR3: ASSGGSKTQY; size: many; V: TRBV7-2; length: 10; D: NA
CDR3: SAHSVGQMGVDEQF; size: NA; V: TRBV20-1; length: 14; D: NA
CDR3: SAPVGHYNEQF; size: NA; V: TRBV29-1; length: 11; D: NA
CDR3: ASSIRQGRAEAF; size: NA; V: TRBV19; length: 12; D: TRBD1
CDR3: ASSYTQGTIST; size: NA; V: TRBV6-5; length: 11; D: NA
CDR3: ASSLRLADERVAKNIQY; size: NA; V: TRBV6-2/TRBV6-3; length: 17; D: TRBD2
CDR3: SASLLSRGSTDTQY; size: NA; V: TRBV20-1; length: 14; D: NA
CDR3: SAGQGRTSYEQY; size: NA; V: TRBV29-1; length: 12; D: TRBD1
CDR3: SARGPSGNEQF; size: few; V: TRBV20-1; length: 11; D: TRBD2
CDR3: ASSGGGANTEAF; size: few; V: TRBV5-1; length: 12; D: NA
CDR3: ASSLRTTGNYYGYT; size: NA; V: TRBV5-6; length: 14; D: NA
CDR3: ASSQELYNEQF; size: NA; V: TRBV3-1; length: 11; D: NA
CDR3: ASSARQGQRESPDTQY; size: few; V: TRBV9; length: 16; D: NA
CDR3: ASSSDRVHTGELF; size: NA; V: TRBV5-6; length: 13; D: TRBD1
CDR3: ASSSGKGLGSEKLF; size: NA; V: TRBV28; length: 14; D: NA
CDR3: ASSLGGLAGVTDTQY; size: few; V: TRBV28; length: 15; D: TRBD2
CDR3: SAILAGHPAADTQY; size: few; V: TRBV20-1; length: 14; D: TRBD2
CDR3: ASGDLRDTIY; size: NA; V: TRBV12-3/TRBV12-4; length: 10; D: NA
CDR3: ASSPGLKSYEQY; size: many; V: TRBV7-2; length: 12; D: NA
CDR3: ASSLNAAGRTDTQY; size: NA; V: TRBV7-3; length: 14; D: NA
CDR3: ASSQGVLSRAF; size: NA; V: TRBV4-1; length: 11; D: NA
CDR3: ASRNRGEIQH; size: NA; V: TRBV6-2/TRBV6-3; length: 10; D: TRBD1
CDR3: ASSLPPGLQETQY; size: many; V: TRBV5-6; length: 13; D: NA
CDR3: ASNSGRNPNEQF; size: medium-sized; V: TRBV12-3/TRBV12-4; length: 12; D: NA
CDR3: ATKLNPNTGELF; size: many; V: TRBV7-2; length: 12; D: NA
CDR3: ASTDPGRNYGYT; size: NA; V: TRBV7-6; length: 12; D: NA
CDR3: ASSRLTGTGNTIY; size: few; V: TRBV19; length: 13; D: TRBD1
CDR3: ASSINRGRQETQY; size: few; V: TRBV19; length: 13; D: NA
CDR3: ASSQGLVEQETQY; size: once; V: TRBV11-3; length: 13; D: TRBD2
CDR3: SASSSSGGATGELF; size: few; V: TRBV20-1; length: 14; D: TRBD2
CDR3: ASSLIGANTEAF; size: NA; V: TRBV12-3/TRBV12-4; length: 12; D: NA